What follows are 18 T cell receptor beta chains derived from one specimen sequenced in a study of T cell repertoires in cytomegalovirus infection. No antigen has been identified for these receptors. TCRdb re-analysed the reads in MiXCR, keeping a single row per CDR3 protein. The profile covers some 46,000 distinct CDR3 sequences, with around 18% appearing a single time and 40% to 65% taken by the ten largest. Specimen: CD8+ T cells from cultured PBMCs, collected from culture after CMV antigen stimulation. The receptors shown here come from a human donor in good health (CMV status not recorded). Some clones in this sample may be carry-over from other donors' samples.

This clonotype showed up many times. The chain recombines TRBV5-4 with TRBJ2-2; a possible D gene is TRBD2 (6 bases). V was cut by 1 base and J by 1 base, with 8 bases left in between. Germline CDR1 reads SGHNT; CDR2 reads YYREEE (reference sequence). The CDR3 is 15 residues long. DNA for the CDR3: TGTGCCAGCAGCTTGCCGGGAGTGAACACCGGGGAGCTGTTTTTT. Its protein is CASSLPGVNTGELFF. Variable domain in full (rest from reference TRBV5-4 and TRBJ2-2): ETGVTQSPTHLIKTRGQQVTLRCSSQSGHNTVSWYQQALGQGPQFIFQYYREEENGRGNFPPRFSGLQFPNYSSELNVNALELDDSALYLCASSLPGVNTGELFFGEGSRLTVL.

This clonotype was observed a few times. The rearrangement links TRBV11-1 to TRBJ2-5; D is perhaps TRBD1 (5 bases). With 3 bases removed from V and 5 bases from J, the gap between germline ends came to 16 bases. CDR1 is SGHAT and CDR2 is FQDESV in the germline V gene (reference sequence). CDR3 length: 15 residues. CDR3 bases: TGTGCCAGCAGCTTCTGGACACGCGACGCGGAGACCCAGTACTTC. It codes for CASSFWTRDAETQYF.

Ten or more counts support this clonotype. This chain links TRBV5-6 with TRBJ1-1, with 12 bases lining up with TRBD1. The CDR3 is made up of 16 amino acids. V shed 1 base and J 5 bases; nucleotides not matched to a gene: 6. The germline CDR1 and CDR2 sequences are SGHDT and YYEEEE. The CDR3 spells CASSLRGQGAKTEAFF. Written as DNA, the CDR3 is TGTGCCAGCAGCTTGAGGGGACAGGGGGCTAAGACTGAAGCTTTCTTT.

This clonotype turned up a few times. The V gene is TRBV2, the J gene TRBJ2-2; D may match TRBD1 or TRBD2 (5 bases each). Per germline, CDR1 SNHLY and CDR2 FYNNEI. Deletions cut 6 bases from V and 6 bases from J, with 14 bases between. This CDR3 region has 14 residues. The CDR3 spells CASSEGPAAGELFF. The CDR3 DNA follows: TGTGCCAGCAGCGAGGGACCCGCCGCCGGGGAGCTGTTTTTT.

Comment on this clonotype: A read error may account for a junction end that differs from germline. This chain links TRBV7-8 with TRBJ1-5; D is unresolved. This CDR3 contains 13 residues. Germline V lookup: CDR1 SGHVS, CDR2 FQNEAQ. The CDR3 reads CASSPAGSLPQHF. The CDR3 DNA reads TGTGCCAGCAGCCCAGCTGGTAGTCTGCCCCAGCACTTT.

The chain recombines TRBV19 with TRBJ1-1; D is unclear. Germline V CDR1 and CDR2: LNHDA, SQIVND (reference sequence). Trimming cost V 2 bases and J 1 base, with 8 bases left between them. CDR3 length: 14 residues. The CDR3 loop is CASSITLRNTEAFF. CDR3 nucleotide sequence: TGTGCCAGTAGTATAACGCTCCGGAACACTGAAGCTTTCTTT.

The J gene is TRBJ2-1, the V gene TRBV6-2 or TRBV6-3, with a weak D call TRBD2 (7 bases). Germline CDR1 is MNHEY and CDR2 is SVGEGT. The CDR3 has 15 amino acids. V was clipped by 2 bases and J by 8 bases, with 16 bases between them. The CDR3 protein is CASSYVGGGGDEQFF. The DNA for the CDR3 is TGTGCCAGCAGTTACGTGGGAGGGGGAGGGGATGAGCAGTTCTTC.

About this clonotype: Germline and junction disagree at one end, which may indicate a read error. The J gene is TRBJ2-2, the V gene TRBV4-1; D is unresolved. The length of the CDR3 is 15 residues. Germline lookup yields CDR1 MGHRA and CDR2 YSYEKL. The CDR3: CASSQFEVLPGELFF. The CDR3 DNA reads TGTGCCAGCAGCCAGTTCGAAGTTCTTCCCGGGGAGCTGTTTTTT.

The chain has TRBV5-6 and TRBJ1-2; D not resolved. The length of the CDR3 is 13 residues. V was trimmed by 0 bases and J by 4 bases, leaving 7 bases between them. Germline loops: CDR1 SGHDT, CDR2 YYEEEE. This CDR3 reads CASSLDNFYGYTF. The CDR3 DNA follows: TGTGCCAGCAGCTTGGATAATTTCTATGGCTACACCTTC.

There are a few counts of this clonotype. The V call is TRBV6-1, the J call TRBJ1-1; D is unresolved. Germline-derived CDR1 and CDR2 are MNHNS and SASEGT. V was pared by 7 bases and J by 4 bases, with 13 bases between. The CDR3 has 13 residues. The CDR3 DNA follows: TGTGCCAGCAAAGAGGTACTTATCACTGAAGCTTTCTTT. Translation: CASKEVLITEAFF.

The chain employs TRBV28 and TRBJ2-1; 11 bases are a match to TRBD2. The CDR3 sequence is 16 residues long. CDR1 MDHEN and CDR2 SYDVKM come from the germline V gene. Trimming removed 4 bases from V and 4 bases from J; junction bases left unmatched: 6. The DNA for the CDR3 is TGTGCCAGCAGTTCTCCGACTAGCGGGATTTACAATGAGCAGTTCTTC. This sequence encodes CASSSPTSGIYNEQFF.

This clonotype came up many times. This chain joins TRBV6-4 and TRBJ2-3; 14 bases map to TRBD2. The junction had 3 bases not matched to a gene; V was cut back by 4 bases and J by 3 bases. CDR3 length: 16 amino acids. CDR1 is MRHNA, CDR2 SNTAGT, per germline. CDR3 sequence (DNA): TGTGCCAGCAGTGGGACTAGCGGGGGGCCGACAGATACGCAGTATTTT. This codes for CASSGTSGGPTDTQYF.

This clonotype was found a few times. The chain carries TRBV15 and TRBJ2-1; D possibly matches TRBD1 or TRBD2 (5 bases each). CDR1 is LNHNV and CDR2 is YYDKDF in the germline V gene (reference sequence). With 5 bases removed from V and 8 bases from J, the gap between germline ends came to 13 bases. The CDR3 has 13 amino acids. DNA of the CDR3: TGTGCCACCAGCGTTGGGACGGCGGATGAGCAGTTCTTC. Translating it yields CATSVGTADEQFF.

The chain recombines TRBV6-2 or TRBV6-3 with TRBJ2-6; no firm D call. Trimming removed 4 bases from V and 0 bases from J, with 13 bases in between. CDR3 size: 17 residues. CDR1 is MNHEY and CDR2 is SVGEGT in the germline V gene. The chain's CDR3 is CASSSSFSRSGANVLTF. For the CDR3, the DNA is TGTGCCAGCAGTTCGAGCTTCAGCCGCTCTGGGGCCAACGTCCTGACTTTC.

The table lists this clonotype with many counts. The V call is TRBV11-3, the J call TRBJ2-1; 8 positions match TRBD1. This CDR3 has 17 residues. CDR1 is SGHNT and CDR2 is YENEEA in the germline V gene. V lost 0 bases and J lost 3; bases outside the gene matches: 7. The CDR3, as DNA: TGTGCCAGCAGCTTAGAGGACAGGGTAAAGGGCTACAATGAGCAGTTCTTC. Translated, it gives CASSLEDRVKGYNEQFF.

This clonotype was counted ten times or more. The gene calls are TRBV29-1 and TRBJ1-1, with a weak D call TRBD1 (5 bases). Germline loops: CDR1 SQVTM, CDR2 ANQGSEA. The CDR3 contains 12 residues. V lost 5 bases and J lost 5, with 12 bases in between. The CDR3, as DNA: TGCAGCGTTAATAGGGGAGGGACTGAAGCTTTCTTT. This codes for CSVNRGGTEAFF.

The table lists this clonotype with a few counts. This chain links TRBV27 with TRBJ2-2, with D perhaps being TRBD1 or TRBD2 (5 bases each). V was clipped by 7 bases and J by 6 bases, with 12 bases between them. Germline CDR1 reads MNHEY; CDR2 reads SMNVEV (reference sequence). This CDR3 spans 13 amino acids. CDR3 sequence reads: CASIKLGAGELFF. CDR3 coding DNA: TGTGCCAGCATCAAACTAGGGGCCGGGGAGCTGTTTTTT.

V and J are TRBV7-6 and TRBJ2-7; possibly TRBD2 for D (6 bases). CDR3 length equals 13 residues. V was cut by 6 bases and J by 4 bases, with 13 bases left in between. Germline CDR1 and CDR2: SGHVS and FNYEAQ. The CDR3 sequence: CASSPGGVYEQYF. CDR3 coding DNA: TGTGCCAGCAGTCCCGGCGGGGTTTACGAGCAGTACTTC.